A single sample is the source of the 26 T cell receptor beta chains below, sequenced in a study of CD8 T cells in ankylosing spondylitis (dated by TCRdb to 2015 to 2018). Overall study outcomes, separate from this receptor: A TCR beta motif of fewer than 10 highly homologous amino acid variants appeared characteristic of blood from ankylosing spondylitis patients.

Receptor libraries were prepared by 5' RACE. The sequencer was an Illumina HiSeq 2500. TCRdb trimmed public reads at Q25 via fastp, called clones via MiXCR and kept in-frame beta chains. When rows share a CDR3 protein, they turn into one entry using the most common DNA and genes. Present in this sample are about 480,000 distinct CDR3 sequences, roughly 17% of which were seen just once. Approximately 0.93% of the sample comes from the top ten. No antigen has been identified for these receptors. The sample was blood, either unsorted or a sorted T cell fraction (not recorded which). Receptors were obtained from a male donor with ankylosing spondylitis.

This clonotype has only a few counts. CDR3 DNA: TGTGCCAGCAGGGAAACTAGCGGGGGTGGAAACATTCAGTACTTC. It specifies CASRETSGGGNIQYF. This sequence joins TRBV7-2 and TRBJ2-4, with 11 bases lining up with TRBD2. This CDR3 is 15 amino acids long. Germline CDR1 is SGHTA and CDR2 is FQGNSA. V lost 6 bases and J lost 6; bases outside the gene matches: 7.

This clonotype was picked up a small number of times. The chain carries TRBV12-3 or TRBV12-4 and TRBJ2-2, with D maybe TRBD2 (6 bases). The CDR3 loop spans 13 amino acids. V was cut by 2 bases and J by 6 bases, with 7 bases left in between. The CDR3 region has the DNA TGTGCCAGCAGTTTACGGGGGTCCGGGGAGCTGTTTTTT. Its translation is CASSLRGSGELFF.

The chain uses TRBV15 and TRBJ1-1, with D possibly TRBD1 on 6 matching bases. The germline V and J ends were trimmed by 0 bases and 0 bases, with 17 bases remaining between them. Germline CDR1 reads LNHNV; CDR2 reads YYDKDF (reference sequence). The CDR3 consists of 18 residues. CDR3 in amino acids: CATSRDARQAHLNTEAFF. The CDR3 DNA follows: TGTGCCACCAGCAGAGATGCCCGACAGGCCCACTTGAACACTGAAGCTTTCTTT.

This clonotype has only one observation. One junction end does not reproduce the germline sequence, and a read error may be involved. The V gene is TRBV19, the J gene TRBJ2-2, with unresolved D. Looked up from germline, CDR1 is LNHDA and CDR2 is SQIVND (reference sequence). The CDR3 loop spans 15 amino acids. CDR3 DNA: TGTGCCAGTAGAATAGGTAGGGTGCCCACCGGGGAGCTGTTTTTT. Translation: CASRIGRVPTGELFF. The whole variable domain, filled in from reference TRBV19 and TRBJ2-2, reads DGGITQSPKYLFRKEGQNVTLSCEQNLNHDAMYWYRQDPGQGLRLIYYSQIVNDFQKGDIAEGYSVSREKKESFPLTVTSAQKNPTAFYLCASRIGRVPTGELFFGEGSRLTVL.

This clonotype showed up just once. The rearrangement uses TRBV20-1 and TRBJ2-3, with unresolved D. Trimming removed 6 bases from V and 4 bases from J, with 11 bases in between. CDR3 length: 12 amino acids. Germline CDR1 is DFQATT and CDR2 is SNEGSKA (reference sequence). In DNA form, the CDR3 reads TGCAGTGCCCCCGTCGGCTCAGATACGCAGTATTTT. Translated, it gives CSAPVGSDTQYF.

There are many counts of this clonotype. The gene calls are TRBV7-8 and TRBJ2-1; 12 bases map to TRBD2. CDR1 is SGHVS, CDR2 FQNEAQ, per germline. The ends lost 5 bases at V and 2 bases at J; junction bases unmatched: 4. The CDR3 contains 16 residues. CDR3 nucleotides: TGTGCCAGCAGCCAGCTAGCGGGGGGGCCCTACAATGAGCAGTTCTTC. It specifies CASSQLAGGPYNEQFF.

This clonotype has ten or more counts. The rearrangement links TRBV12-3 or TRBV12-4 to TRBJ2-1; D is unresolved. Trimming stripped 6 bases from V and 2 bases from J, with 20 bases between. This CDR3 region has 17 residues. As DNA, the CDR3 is TGTGCCAGCAGCTTGACTTACCCCCGAACGACCTACAATGAGCAGTTCTTC. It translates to CASSLTYPRTTYNEQFF.

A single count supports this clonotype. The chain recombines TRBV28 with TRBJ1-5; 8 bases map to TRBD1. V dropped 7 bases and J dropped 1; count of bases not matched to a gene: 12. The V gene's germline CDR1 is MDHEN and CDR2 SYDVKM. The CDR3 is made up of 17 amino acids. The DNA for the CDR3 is TGTGCCAGCACACCAATTTCGGACAGGGCGAGCAATCAGCCCCAGCATTTT. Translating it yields CASTPISDRASNQPQHF.

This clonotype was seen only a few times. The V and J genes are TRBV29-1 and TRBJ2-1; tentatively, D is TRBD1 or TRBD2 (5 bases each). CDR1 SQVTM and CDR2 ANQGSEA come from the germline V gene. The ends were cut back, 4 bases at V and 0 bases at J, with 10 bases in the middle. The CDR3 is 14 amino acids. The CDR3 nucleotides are TGCAGCGTTGGGGGGAGCCACTCCTACAATGAGCAGTTCTTC. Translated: CSVGGSHSYNEQFF.

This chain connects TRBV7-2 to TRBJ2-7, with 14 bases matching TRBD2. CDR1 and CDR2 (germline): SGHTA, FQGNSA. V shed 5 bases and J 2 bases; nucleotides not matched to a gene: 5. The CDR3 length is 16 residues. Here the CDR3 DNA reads TGTGCCAGCAGCCCCCAGGGACTAGCGGGGGCCTACGAGCAGTACTTC. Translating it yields CASSPQGLAGAYEQYF.

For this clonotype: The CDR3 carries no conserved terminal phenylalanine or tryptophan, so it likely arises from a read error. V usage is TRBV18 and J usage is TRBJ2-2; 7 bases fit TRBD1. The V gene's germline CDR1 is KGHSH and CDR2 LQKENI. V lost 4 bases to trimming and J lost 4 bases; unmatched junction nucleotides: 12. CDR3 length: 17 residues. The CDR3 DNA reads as TGTGCCAGCTCACTCTCCTCCGGGACAGAGTCCACCGGGGAGCTGTTTTAC. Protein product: CASSLSSGTESTGELFY.

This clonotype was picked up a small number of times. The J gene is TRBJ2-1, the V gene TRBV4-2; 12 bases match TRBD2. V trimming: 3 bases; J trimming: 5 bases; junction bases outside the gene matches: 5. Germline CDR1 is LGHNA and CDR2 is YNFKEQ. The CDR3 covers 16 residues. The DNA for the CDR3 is TGTGCCAGCAGCCATACACTAGCGGGAGGAGACAATGAGCAGTTCTTC. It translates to CASSHTLAGGDNEQFF.

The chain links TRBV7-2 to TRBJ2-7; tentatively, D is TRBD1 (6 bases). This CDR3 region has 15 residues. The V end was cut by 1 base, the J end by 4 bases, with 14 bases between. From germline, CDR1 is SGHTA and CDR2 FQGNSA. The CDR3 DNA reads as TGTGCCAGCAGCTTAGATGCGACAGGTTTTTACGAGCAGTACTTC. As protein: CASSLDATGFYEQYF. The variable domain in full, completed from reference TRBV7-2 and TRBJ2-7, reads GAGVSQSPSNKVTEKGKDVELRCDPISGHTALYWYRQSLGQGLEFLIYFQGNSAPDKSGLPSDRFSAERTGGSVSTLTIQRTQQEDSAVYLCASSLDATGFYEQYFGPGTRLTVT.

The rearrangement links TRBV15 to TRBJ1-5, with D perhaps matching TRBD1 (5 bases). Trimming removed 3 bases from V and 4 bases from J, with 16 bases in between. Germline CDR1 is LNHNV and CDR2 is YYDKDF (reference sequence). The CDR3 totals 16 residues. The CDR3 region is CATSSVAGTLNQPQHF. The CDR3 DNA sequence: TGTGCCACCAGCAGTGTCGCCGGGACGCTAAATCAGCCCCAGCATTTT.

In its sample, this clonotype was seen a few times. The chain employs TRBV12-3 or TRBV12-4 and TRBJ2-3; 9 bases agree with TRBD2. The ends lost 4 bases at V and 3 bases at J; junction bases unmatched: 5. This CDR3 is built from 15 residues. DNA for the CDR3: TGTGCCAGCAGTTATGGCGGGGGGGAGACAGATACGCAGTATTTT. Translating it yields CASSYGGGETDTQYF.

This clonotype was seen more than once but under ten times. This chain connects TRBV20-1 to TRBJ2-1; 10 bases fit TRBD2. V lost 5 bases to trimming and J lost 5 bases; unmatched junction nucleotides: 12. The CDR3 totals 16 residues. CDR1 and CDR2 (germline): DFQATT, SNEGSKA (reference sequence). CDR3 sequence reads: CSAGRTSGGSHNEQFF. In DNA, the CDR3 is TGCAGTGCTGGAAGGACTAGCGGAGGATCCCACAATGAGCAGTTCTTC.

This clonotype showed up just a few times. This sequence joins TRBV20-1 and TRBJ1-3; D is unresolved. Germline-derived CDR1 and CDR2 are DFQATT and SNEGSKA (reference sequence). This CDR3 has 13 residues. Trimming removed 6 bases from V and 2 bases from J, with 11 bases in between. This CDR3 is CSAEVLPGNTIYF. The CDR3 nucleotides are TGCAGTGCGGAAGTTCTTCCTGGAAACACCATATATTTT.

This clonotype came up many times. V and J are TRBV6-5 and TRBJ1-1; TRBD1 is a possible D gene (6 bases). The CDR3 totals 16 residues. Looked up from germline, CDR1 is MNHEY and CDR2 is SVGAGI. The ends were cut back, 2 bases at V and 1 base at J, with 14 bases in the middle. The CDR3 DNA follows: TGTGCCAGCAGTTACATTTCCGGGACAAGGAACACTGAAGCTTTCTTT. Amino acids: CASSYISGTRNTEAFF.

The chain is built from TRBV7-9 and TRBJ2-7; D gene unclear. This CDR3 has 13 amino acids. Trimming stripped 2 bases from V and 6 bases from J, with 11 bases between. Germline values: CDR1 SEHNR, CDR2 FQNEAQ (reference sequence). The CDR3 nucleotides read TGTGCCAGCAGCTTAAGGCCGGCAGTCGAGCAGTACTTC. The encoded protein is CASSLRPAVEQYF.

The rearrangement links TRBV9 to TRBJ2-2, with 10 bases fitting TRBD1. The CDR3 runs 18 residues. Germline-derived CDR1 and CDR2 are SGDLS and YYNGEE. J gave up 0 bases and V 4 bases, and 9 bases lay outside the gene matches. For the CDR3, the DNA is TGTGCCAGCAGCACCCGCCGACAGGGGGCTTCGAACACCGGGGAGCTGTTTTTT. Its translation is CASSTRRQGASNTGELFF.

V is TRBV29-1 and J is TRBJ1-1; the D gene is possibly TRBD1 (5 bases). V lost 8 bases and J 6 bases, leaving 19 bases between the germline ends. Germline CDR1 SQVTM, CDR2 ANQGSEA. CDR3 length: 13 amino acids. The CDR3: CSPLRQNHAEAFF. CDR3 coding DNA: TGCAGCCCCTTACGACAGAATCACGCTGAAGCTTTCTTT.

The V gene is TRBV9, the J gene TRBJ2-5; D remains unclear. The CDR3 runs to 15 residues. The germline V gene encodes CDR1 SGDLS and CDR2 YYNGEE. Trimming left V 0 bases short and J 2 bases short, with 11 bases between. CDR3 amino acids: CASSVGDPRQETQYF. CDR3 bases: TGTGCCAGCAGCGTAGGTGACCCCCGGCAAGAGACCCAGTACTTC.

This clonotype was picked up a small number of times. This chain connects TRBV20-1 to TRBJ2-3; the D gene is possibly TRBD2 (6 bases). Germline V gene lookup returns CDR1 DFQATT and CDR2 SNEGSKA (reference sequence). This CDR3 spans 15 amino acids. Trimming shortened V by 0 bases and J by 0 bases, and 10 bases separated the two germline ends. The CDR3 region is CSARDAGGSTDTQYF. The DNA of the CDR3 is TGCAGTGCTAGAGATGCCGGGGGAAGCACAGATACGCAGTATTTT.

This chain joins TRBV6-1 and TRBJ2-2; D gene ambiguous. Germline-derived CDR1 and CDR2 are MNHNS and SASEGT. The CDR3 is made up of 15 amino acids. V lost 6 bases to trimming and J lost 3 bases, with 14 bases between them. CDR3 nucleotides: TGTGCCAGCAGCAAAGGGCAAACTTACACCGGGGAGCTGTTTTTT. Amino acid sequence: CASSKGQTYTGELFF.

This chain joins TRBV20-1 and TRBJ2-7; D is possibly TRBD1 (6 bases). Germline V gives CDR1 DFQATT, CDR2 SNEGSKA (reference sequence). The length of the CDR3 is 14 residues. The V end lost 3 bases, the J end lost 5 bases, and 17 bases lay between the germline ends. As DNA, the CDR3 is TGCAGTGCTAGTGGTGGACAGCGTGGTAACGAGCAGTACTTC. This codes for CSASGGQRGNEQYF.

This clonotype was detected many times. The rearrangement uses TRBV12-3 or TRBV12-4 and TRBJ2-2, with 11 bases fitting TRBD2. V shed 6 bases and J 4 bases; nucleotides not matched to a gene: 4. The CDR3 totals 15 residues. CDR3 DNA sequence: TGTGCCAGCAGCCTAGCGGGAGGAATCACCGGGGAGCTGTTTTTT. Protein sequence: CASSLAGGITGELFF.